The clone carrying this T cell receptor beta chain has more than one count but fewer than ten. The antigen remains undetermined. Each cDNA got a UMI-containing oligo ligated at its 3' end. The first PCR ran about 4 cycles with an equimolar RC1.1 and RC1.2 beta primer mix. TCRdb passed the UMI-ligation and nested PCR reads through MiXCR, listing each CDR3 protein once. The sample consists of more than 55,000 distinct CDR3 sequences, around 12% of them appearing once. This record belongs to a study of quantifying T cell responses using KT2 cells. About the study: RNA was reverse transcribed with TCR alpha and beta constant-region primers. The second PCR ran as a qPCR until a predetermined fluorescence threshold was reached.

Fixed numbers of PBMC received varying amounts of KT2 cells. Study observations and caveats: Input KT2 cell number predicted KT2 alpha and beta sequence counts linearly over several orders of magnitude. Very high KT2 spike-in numbers caused saturation in KT2 sequence detection.

The germline V gene encodes CDR1 DFQATT and CDR2 SNEGSKA (reference sequence). The V and J ends lost 7 bases and 4 bases respectively, with 16 bases between them. The CDR3 covers 13 residues. V and J are TRBV20-1 and TRBJ1-1; no clear D gene. The receptor comes from a human donor. Sequencing was done on a sample of PBMCs spiked with cells of the T cell clone KT2. The CDR3 region has the DNA TGCAGTGGAGCCCGCAGTCTGGGCACTGAAGCTTTCTTT. Protein sequence: CSGARSLGTEAFF.